This T cell receptor (beta chain) originates from a study of cytomegalovirus exposure and HLA in healthy donors. Study information: Genetic ancestry analysis placed approximately 80% of the 400 or so donors that were genotyped in the Caucasian-associated cluster.

General study results and limits: An analysis that was carried out later associated some 17,000 TCR beta sequences with HLA alleles at 0.05 false discovery rate. Donors were assumed by presence/absence analyses to have roughly uniform sequencing depth. Accurate prediction of HLA-A and HLA-B alleles (for most subjects) was reportedly achieved from TCR beta sequences.

A word on this clone: The antigen is undetermined.

V was pared by 3 bases and J by 4 bases, with 7 bases between. The CDR3 extends over 12 amino acids. Germline CDR1 reads MDHEN; CDR2 reads SYDVKM. The PCR contained 60 Vbeta and 13 Jbeta primers. Clones were sequenced by immunoSEQ multiplex PCR, and TCRdb holds only the in-frame ones, with some missing. The sample data list 90,000 to 150,000 clones. What was sequenced was PBMCs. The TCR originated in a man aged 18 to 30 in good health and CMV-seronegative. J is TRBJ2-7 and V is TRBV28, with D tentatively TRBD1 (6 bases). CDR3 sequence (DNA): TGTGCCAGCAGTTTTAGGGGGTACGAGCAGTACTTC. This translates into CASSFRGYEQYF.